The text below deals with one TCR beta chain. The CDR3 consists of 15 residues. Per germline, CDR1 SGHRS and CDR2 YFSETQ. The ends lost 0 bases at V and 4 bases at J; junction bases unmatched: 5. Original data processing: From reference gene primer amplification, estimates of nucleated cell counts were derived. Generated by immunoSEQ multiplex PCR, the TCRdb table keeps only in-frame clones and is missing some. That table is the source of V, J and clone size, and D and trimming were worked out from the DNA. The sample contains about 13,000 clones, roughly 91% of which appear only once. This specimen comes from a study of blood T cell repertoires in COVID-19.

The TCR was taken from a human donor in a cohort sampled during active COVID-19. Specimen: peripheral blood. The chain combines TRBV5-1 with TRBJ1-2, with TRBD1 identical over 8 bases. The CDR3 nucleotides are TGCGCCAGCAGCTTGGAGGGACAGGACACCTATGGCTACACCTTC. It codes for CASSLEGQDTYGYTF.